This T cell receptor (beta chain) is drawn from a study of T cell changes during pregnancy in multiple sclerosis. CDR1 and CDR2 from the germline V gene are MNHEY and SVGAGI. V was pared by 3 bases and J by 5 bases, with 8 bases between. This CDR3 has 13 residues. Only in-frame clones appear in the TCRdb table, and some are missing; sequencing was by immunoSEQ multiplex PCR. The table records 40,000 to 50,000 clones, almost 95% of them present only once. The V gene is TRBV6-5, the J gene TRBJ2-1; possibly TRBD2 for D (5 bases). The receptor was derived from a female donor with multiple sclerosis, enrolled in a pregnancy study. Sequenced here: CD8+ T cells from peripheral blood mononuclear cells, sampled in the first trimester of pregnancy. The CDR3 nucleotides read TGTGCCAGCAGTTATGGAGGCGACAATGAGCAGTTCTTC. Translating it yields CASSYGGDNEQFF.